These 23 T cell receptor beta chains were all obtained from the same sample, sequenced in a study of T cell responses to AZD1222 COVID-19 vaccine. The table came from immunoSEQ multiplex PCR; TCRdb's copy has only in-frame clones and leaves some out. The sample consists of under 150,000 clones, roughly 93% of them appearing once. The source was peripheral blood, collected 28 days after the second AZD1222 dose. The source of these receptors is an adult who received the AZD1222 COVID-19 vaccine.

The rearrangement joins TRBV6-5 to TRBJ1-4, with a tentative D call TRBD1 (6 bases). With 2 bases removed from V and 0 bases from J, the gap between germline ends came to 10 bases. In germline, CDR1 is MNHEY, CDR2 SVGAGI. CDR3 length: 16 amino acids. This CDR3 is CASSYGRGATNEKLFF. CDR3 nucleotide sequence: TGTGCCAGCAGTTACGGAAGGGGGGCAACTAATGAAAAACTGTTTTTT.

The chain combines TRBV7-2 with TRBJ1-3; D is unresolved. V was cut by 5 bases and J by 12 bases, with 14 bases left in between. CDR3 size: 12 residues. Germline V lookup: CDR1 SGHTA, CDR2 FQGNSA. The CDR3 is CASSVIQNVIYF. As DNA, the CDR3 is TGTGCCAGCAGCGTCATTCAGAACGTCATATATTTT.

The rearrangement uses TRBV7-2 and TRBJ1-5; D is uncertain. CDR1 and CDR2 (germline): SGHTA, FQGNSA. V lost 5 bases and J lost 0, with 17 bases in between. The CDR3 extends over 17 amino acids. The CDR3 bases are TGTGCCAGCAGCCCACCACCTGCGGCCCTTAGCAATCAGCCCCAGCATTTT. Translating gives CASSPPPAALSNQPQHF. Supplemented by reference TRBV7-2 and TRBJ1-5, the full variable domain reads GAGVSQSPSNKVTEKGKDVELRCDPISGHTALYWYRQSLGQGLEFLIYFQGNSAPDKSGLPSDRFSAERTGGSVSTLTIQRTQQEDSAVYLCASSPPPAALSNQPQHFGDGTRLSIL.

The chain uses TRBV5-1 and TRBJ2-5, with 7 bases aligning to TRBD2. With V trimmed by 0 bases and J by 3 bases, 11 bases remained unmatched. Per germline, CDR1 SGHRS and CDR2 YFSETQ. The CDR3 runs 17 residues. The CDR3 sequence: CASSLGGGLSPKETQYF. The CDR3 bases are TGCGCCAGCAGCTTGGGCGGGGGACTGTCCCCCAAAGAGACCCAGTACTTC.

The chain couples TRBV6-6 to TRBJ2-7; TRBD1 matches 9 bases. V dropped 5 bases and J dropped 6; count of bases not matched to a gene: 8. The length of the CDR3 is 14 residues. Germline-derived CDR1 and CDR2 are MNHNY and SVGAGI (reference sequence). The CDR3 protein is CASSTDRGSAEQYV. The CDR3, as DNA: TGTGCCAGCAGTACGGACAGGGGAAGTGCCGAGCAGTACGTC.

The chain recombines TRBV5-1 with TRBJ2-3; tentatively, D is TRBD1 or TRBD2 (6 bases each). V lost 0 bases, J lost 7 bases, and 21 bases lay in between. CDR1 SGHRS and CDR2 YFSETQ come from the germline V gene. CDR3 length equals 17 residues. This CDR3 reads CASSLDRGAGRLYTQYF. DNA of the CDR3: TGCGCCAGCAGCTTGGATAGGGGGGCAGGTAGGCTGTATACGCAGTATTTT.

The chain recombines TRBV24-1 with TRBJ2-1; tentatively, D is TRBD2 (5 bases). CDR3 length equals 17 residues. From germline, CDR1 is KGHDR and CDR2 SFDVKD. V was shortened by 3 bases and J by 0 bases, with 14 bases between the two germline ends. This CDR3 reads CATSDPTSFPSYNEQFF. CDR3 nucleotides: TGTGCCACCAGTGATCCTACTAGTTTCCCCTCCTACAATGAGCAGTTCTTC.

V and J are TRBV6-5 and TRBJ1-6, with D possibly matching TRBD1 (5 bases). Germline CDR1 and CDR2: MNHEY and SVGAGI. The CDR3 totals 14 residues. V lost 5 bases and J 6 bases, leaving 11 bases between the germline ends. The CDR3 is CASSPRQFNSPLHF. CDR3 nucleotide sequence: TGTGCCAGCAGTCCTAGACAGTTTAATTCACCCCTCCACTTT.

The rearrangement joins TRBV11-2 to TRBJ1-4, with a tentative D call TRBD1 (5 bases). V was cut by 1 base and J by 4 bases, with 13 bases left in between. Germline assignment: CDR1 SGHAT and CDR2 FQNNGV. The CDR3 has 16 residues. CDR3 in amino acids: CASSLGQGGFNEKLFF. The CDR3 DNA reads as TGTGCCAGCAGCTTAGGGCAGGGCGGGTTTAATGAAAAACTGTTTTTT. The complete variable domain, with remaining parts taken from reference TRBV11-2 and TRBJ1-4, reads EAGVAQSPRYKIIEKRQSVAFWCNPISGHATLYWYQQILGQGPKLLIQFQNNGVVDDSQLPKDRFSAERLKGVDSTLKIQPAKLEDSAVYLCASSLGQGGFNEKLFFGSGTQLSVL.

The chain employs TRBV16 and TRBJ1-3; no clear D. The CDR3 runs 16 residues. Germline CDR1 KGHSY, CDR2 FQNENV. V shed 2 bases and J shed 0 bases, with 11 bases lying between them. In nucleotides, the CDR3 is TGTGCCAGCAGCCAAGGGCTGGGTAGCTCTGGAAACACCATATATTTT. Translated: CASSQGLGSSGNTIYF.

The sample holds one count of this clone. The V call is TRBV9, the J call TRBJ2-3, with 12 bases fitting TRBD2. From germline, CDR1 is SGDLS and CDR2 YYNGEE. The CDR3 contains 20 residues. Trimming took 4 bases from V and 7 from J; bases not matched to a gene: 22. The CDR3: CASSPRVPFTGLAGWHTQYF. The DNA of the CDR3 is TGTGCCAGCAGCCCGAGGGTTCCATTTACTGGACTAGCGGGATGGCATACGCAGTATTTT.

This chain connects TRBV2 to TRBJ1-6, with 11 bases that match TRBD1. The V gene's germline CDR1 is SNHLY and CDR2 FYNNEI. This CDR3 spans 19 amino acids. The V and J ends lost 5 bases and 4 bases, in that order; junction bases with no gene match: 13. Written as DNA, the CDR3 is TGTGCCAGCAGTCGCCCCCCTTCCGGGACAGGGGGATATAATTCACCCCTCCACTTT. Its protein is CASSRPPSGTGGYNSPLHF.

Comments on this clone: The sample holds other DNA sequences that translate to the same CDR3. The V call is TRBV7-9, the J call TRBJ1-5; TRBD1 might be the D (5 bases). Trimming left V 5 bases short and J 5 bases short, with 10 bases between. Germline CDR1 SEHNR, CDR2 FQNEAQ (reference sequence). This CDR3 has 13 amino acids. The CDR3 is CASSEGRDQPQHF. The CDR3 coding sequence is TGTGCCAGCAGCGAGGGGAGGGATCAGCCCCAGCATTTT.

The chain is built from TRBV27 and TRBJ2-7; 7 bases are shared with TRBD2. This CDR3 comprises 14 residues. The V and J ends lost 6 bases and 3 bases, in that order; junction bases with no gene match: 8. Germline CDR1 is MNHEY and CDR2 is SMNVEV (reference sequence). Written as DNA, the CDR3 is TGTGCCAGCAGCAGGACTAGTGGATTCTACGAGCAGTACTTC. Translation gives CASSRTSGFYEQYF.

The V call is TRBV6-5, the J call TRBJ1-2; possible D gene TRBD1, 6 bases. Germline CDR1 MNHEY, CDR2 SVGAGI. V lost 6 bases and J 7 bases, leaving 15 bases between the germline ends. The CDR3 runs 13 residues. The CDR3 DNA reads TGTGCCAGCAGGAATGGCAGGGGTAGTGGCTACACCTTC. Amino acid sequence: CASRNGRGSGYTF.

The V gene is TRBV6-5, the J gene TRBJ1-5; D is uncertain. Trimming left V 0 bases short and J 2 bases short, with 8 bases between. The CDR3 loop spans 15 amino acids. Per the germline V gene, CDR1 is MNHEY and CDR2 is SVGAGI. This chain's CDR3 is CASSYSGSGNQPQHF. DNA of the CDR3: TGTGCCAGCAGTTACTCAGGGAGTGGCAATCAGCCCCAGCATTTT.

The chain links TRBV6-2 or TRBV6-3 to TRBJ2-2, with 10 nucleotides matching TRBD2. The germline V gene has CDR1 MNHEY and CDR2 SVGEGT. V was clipped by 2 bases and J by 1 base; unmatched bases: 13. The CDR3 has 20 amino acids. The CDR3, as DNA: TGTGCCAGCAGTTACCTTCCTAGCGGGGGCGGGTCCAAGAACACCGGGGAGCTGTTTTTT. It translates to CASSYLPSGGGSKNTGELFF.

The chain has TRBV7-2 and TRBJ1-3; D might be TRBD1 (5 bases). With 5 bases removed from V and 0 bases from J, the gap between germline ends came to 11 bases. Germline CDR1 reads SGHTA; CDR2 reads FQGNSA. This CDR3 is built from 15 residues. The CDR3 region has the DNA TGTGCCAGCAGCCCCCAGGGCCGCTCTGGAAACACCATATATTTT. Encoded protein: CASSPQGRSGNTIYF.

The J gene is TRBJ2-5, the V gene TRBV2; 12 positions agree with TRBD1. Trimming at V came to 8 bases and at J to 2 bases, leaving 6 bases not matched to a gene. Germline V gene data show CDR1 as SNHLY and CDR2 as FYNNEI. CDR3 size: 15 residues. CDR3 sequence: CASSRDRGHQETQYF. For the CDR3, the DNA is TGTGCCAGCTCCCGGGACAGGGGGCATCAAGAGACCCAGTACTTC.

The table lists this clone with a few counts. The chain recombines TRBV29-1 with TRBJ1-2; D is possibly TRBD1 (6 bases). The CDR3 has 13 amino acids. Germline-derived CDR1 and CDR2 are SQVTM and ANQGSEA. Trimming pared 6 bases from V and 2 bases from J, leaving 13 bases between. CDR3 DNA: TGCAGCGTGGGAACAGGGACGAACTATGGCTACACCTTC. Its translation: CSVGTGTNYGYTF.

This chain connects TRBV30 to TRBJ1-1; no definite D call. V was cut by 1 base and J by 0 bases, with 6 bases left in between. The CDR3 has 13 residues. The germline V gene has CDR1 GTSNPN and CDR2 SVGIG (reference sequence). The DNA of the CDR3 is TGTGCCTGGAGTGACGGACTGAACACTGAAGCTTTCTTT. Encoded protein: CAWSDGLNTEAFF.

The V and J genes are TRBV6-5 and TRBJ1-1; 10 nucleotides align to TRBD1. Per the germline V gene, CDR1 is MNHEY and CDR2 is SVGAGI. V shed 6 bases and J 4 bases; nucleotides not matched to a gene: 5. The CDR3 has 14 amino acids. This chain's CDR3 is CASRMTGGGTEAFF. CDR3 nucleotides: TGTGCCAGCAGGATGACAGGGGGCGGCACTGAAGCTTTCTTT.

The V gene is TRBV28, the J gene TRBJ1-2; D call uncertain. This CDR3 spans 15 amino acids. Germline-derived CDR1 and CDR2 are MDHEN and SYDVKM. Trimming stripped 8 bases from V and 2 bases from J, with 18 bases between. CDR3 nucleotides: TGTGCCAGCGGAGCTGCTGGGGAGGGCAACTATGGCTACACCTTC. Its protein is CASGAAGEGNYGYTF.